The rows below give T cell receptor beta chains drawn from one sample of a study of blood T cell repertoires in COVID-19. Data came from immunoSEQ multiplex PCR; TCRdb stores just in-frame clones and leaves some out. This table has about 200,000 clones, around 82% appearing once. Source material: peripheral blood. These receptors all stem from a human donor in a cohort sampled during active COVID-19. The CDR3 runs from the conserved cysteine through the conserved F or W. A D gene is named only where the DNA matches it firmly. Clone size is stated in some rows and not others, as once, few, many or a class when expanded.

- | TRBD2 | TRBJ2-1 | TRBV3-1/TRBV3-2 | TGTGCCAGCAGCCAAACGACTAGCGGGAGATCCAATGAGCAGTTCTTC | CASSQTTSGRSNEQFF
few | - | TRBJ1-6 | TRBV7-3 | TGTGCCAGCAGCTTAAGAAGAGATTCACCCCTCCACTTT | CASSLRRDSPLHF
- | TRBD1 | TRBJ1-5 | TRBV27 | TGTGCCAGCAGCCAACAGGGGGGCAATCAGCCCCAGCATTTT | CASSQQGGNQPQHF
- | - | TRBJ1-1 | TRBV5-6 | TGTGCCAGCAGCCCGGGGGTAGGCACTGAAGCTTTCTTT | CASSPGVGTEAFF
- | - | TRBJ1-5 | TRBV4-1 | TGCGCCAGCAGCCAAGCGGTGTCGGGGGGGATTAGCAATCAGCCCCAGCATTTT | CASSQAVSGGISNQPQHF
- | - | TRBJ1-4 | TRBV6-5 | TGTGCCAGCGGACTTAATGAAAAACTGTTTTTT | CASGLNEKLFF
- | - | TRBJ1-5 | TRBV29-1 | TGCAGCGTTCAAGAACAGGCAGGGCCCCAGCATTTT | CSVQEQAGPQHF
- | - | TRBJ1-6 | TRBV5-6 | TGTGCCAGCAGCCTCGGACTCCGCGGTTCACCCCTCCACTTT | CASSLGLRGSPLHF
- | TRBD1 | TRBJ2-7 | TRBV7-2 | TGTGCCAGCAACCCATCGACAGGGGCCTCCTACGAGCAGTACTTC | CASNPSTGASYEQYF
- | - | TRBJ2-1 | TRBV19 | TGTGCCAGTAGTCCGGACTGGAGTGAGCAGTTCTTC | CASSPDWSEQFF
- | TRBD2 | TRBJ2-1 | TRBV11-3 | TGTGCCAGCAGCTTTGGACTAGCGGGGGTATACAATGAGCAGTTCTTC | CASSFGLAGVYNEQFF
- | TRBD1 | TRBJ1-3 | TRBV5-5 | TGTGCCAGCAGCTTGGTTTTGGGGACAGGGGGAAGAACTGGAAACACCATATATTTT | CASSLVLGTGGRTGNTIYF
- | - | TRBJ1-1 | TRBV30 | TGTGCCTGGTCCCCACGTCGGGGTGAAGCTTTCTTT | CAWSPRRGEAFF
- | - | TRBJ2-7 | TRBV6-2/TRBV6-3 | TGTGCCAGCAGTTACGACACCCTCTACGAGCAGTACTTC | CASSYDTLYEQYF
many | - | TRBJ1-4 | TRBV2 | TGTGCCAGCAGTGTTAGGAGGACCAATGAAAAACTGTTTTTT | CASSVRRTNEKLFF
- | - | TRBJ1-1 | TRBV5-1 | TGCGCCAGCAGCCCATCAACAGGCACCCTGAACACTGAAGCTTTCTTT | CASSPSTGTLNTEAFF
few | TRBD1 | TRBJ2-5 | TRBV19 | TGTGCCACCGCCCCCGGGACAGGGGGCCGCGGAGAGACCCAGTACTTC | CATAPGTGGRGETQYF
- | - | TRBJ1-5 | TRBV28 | TGTGCCAGCAGTTTAGGCAGACTGAATCAGCCCCAGCATTTT | CASSLGRLNQPQHF
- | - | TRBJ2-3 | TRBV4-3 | TGCGCCAGCAGCCAAGATTCGCGGGGGCCAACGGGAGATACGCAGTATTTT | CASSQDSRGPTGDTQYF
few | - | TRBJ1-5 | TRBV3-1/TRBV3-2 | TGTGCCAGCAGCCAAGTCGCTGTACCCCTGAGCGGCAATCAGCCCCAGCATTTT | CASSQVAVPLSGNQPQHF
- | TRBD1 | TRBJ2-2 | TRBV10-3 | TGTGCCATCAGTGAGAAACAGGGGGCGCCCGGGGAGCTGTTTTTT | CAISEKQGAPGELFF
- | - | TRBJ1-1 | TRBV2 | TGTGCCAGCAGTGAACTAGAGGTCGCGCGAACTGAAGCTTTCTTT | CASSELEVARTEAFF
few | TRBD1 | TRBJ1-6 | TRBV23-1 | TGCGCCAGCAGTCAGGGACAGAATAATTCACCCCTCCACTTT | CASSQGQNNSPLHF
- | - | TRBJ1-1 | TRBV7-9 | TGTGCCAGCAGCCCCATGTCAGGGGTGTATGCTTTCTTT | CASSPMSGVYAFF
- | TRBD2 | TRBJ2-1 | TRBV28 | TGTGCCAGCAGTTTGGCGGGAGCCAACAATGAGCAGTTCTTC | CASSLAGANNEQFF
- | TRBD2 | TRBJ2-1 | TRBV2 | TGTGCCAGCAGTGAACTAGCGGGGGAAATCAATGAGCAGTTCTTC | CASSELAGEINEQFF
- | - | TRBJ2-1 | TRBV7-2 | TGTGCCAGCAGCTTAGTGGCAGGGCCGACCTACAATGAGCAGTTCTTC | CASSLVAGPTYNEQFF
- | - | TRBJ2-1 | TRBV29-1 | TGCAGCGTTGATCGGGTTAGCTCCTACAATGAGCAGTTCTTC | CSVDRVSSYNEQFF
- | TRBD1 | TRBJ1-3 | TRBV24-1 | TGTGCCACCAGTGACCCGGACAGGGCTGGAAACACCATATATTTT | CATSDPDRAGNTIYF
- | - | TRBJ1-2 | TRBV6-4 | TGTGCCAGCAGTGACTCTCCAGGGGCCTATGGCTACACCTTC | CASSDSPGAYGYTF
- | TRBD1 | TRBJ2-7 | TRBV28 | TGTGCCAGCAGAAGAAGGACAGGGGGAAGGGAGCAGTACTTC | CASRRRTGGREQYF
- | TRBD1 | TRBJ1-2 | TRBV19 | TGTGCCAGTAGTATTGACAGGGGGGAAGGCTACACCTTC | CASSIDRGEGYTF
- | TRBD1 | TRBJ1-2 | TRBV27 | TGTGCCAGCAGTTTAGGGACAGACGGGCTCTATGGCTACACCTTC | CASSLGTDGLYGYTF
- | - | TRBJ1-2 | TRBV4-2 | TGTGCCAGCAGCGATACAGCTAACTATGGCTACACCTTC | CASSDTANYGYTF
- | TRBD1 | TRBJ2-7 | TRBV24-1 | TGTGCCACCAGTGAGCGGGACAGGGGGAACTACGAGCAGTACTTC | CATSERDRGNYEQYF
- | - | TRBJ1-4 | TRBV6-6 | TGTGCCAGCAGTCGCCGCGGGAGGGTTGATGAAAAACTGTTTTTT | CASSRRGRVDEKLFF
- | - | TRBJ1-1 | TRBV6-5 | TGTGCCAGCAGCGGACAGCTCTCGGGCACTGAAGCTTTCTTT | CASSGQLSGTEAFF
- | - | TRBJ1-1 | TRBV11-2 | TGTGCCAGCAGCTCTCAGACGGGTGGGACTGAAGCTTTCTTT | CASSSQTGGTEAFF
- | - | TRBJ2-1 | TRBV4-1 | TGCGCCAGCAGCCAACTAGGAGAGGTTAGCTCCTACAATGAGCAGTTCTTC | CASSQLGEVSSYNEQFF
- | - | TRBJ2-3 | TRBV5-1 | TGCGCCAGCAGTCAGGGGCGCGGGTTAGATACGCAGTATTTT | CASSQGRGLDTQYF
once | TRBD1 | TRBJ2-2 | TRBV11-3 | TGTGCCAGCAGCCCACGGGACAGACGAAACACCGGGGAGCTGTTTTTT | CASSPRDRRNTGELFF
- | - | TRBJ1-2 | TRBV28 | TGTGCCAGCAGTTTAATGCGGGTTAACTATGGCTACACCTTC | CASSLMRVNYGYTF
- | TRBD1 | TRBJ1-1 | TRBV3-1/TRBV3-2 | TGTGCCAGCAGCCAAGGACCCACAGGGGAGACTGAAGCTTTCTTT | CASSQGPTGETEAFF
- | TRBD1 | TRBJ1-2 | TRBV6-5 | TGTGCCAGCAGTACCGGGACAGGGGGTGGCTACACCTTC | CASSTGTGGGYTF
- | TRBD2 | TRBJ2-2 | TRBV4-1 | TGCGCCAGCAGCCATTCTCGTAGCGGGAGTGGAACCGGGGAGCTGTTTTTT | CASSHSRSGSGTGELFF
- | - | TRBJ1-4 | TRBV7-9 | TGTGCCAGCAGCTTCGGGGGAGCAACTAATGAAAAACTGTTTTTT | CASSFGGATNEKLFF
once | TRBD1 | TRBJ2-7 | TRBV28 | TGTGCCAGCATCCCCCAGGGGGCCTTCTACGAGCAGTACTTC | CASIPQGAFYEQYF
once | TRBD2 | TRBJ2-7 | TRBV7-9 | TGTGCCAGCACCAATACCGGGGGGGGGATCGAGCAGTACTTC | CASTNTGGGIEQYF
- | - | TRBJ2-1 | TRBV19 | TGTGCCAGTAGTATACAGGCCTACAATGAGCAGTTCTTC | CASSIQAYNEQFF
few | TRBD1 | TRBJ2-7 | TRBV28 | TGTGCCAGCAGTTTAGGCTGGACAGGGGGAGAGCAGTACTTC | CASSLGWTGGEQYF
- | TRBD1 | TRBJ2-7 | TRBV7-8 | TGTGCCAGCAGCGTAATGGGACAGGCTCCTTCCGAGCAGTACTTC | CASSVMGQAPSEQYF
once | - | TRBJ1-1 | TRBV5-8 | TGTGCCAGCAGCTTCCGGACAGAGAACACTGAAGCTTTCTTT | CASSFRTENTEAFF
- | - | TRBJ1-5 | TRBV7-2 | TGTGCCAGCAGCTTAGTCCCGGGCCAGGGCAGCAATCAGCCCCAGCATTTT | CASSLVPGQGSNQPQHF
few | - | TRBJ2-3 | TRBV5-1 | TGCGCCAGCAGCCAGGCCTCCGCTATCACAGATACGCAGTATTTT | CASSQASAITDTQYF
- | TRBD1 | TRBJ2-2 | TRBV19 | TGTGCCAGTAGTATCAATACAGGGGGAAGTACCGGGGAGCTGTTTTTT | CASSINTGGSTGELFF
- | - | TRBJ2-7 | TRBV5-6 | TGTGCCAGCAGCTTGTTGGCGGGCGAGCAGTACTTC | CASSLLAGEQYF
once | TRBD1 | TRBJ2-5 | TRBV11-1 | TGTGCCAGCAGCCAACAGGGGGTGGCACAAGAGACCCAGTACTTC | CASSQQGVAQETQYF